The TCR beta chain under discussion was sequenced for a study of cytomegalovirus exposure and HLA in healthy donors. TCRdb's copy holds only in-frame clones and misses some; the assay was immunoSEQ multiplex PCR. The table has about 130,000 clones, around 96% seen once. The CDR3 is 18 amino acids. From germline, CDR1 is KGHSH and CDR2 LQKENI. V lost 5 bases, J lost 6 bases, and 10 bases stayed unmatched. The specimen was PBMCs. The clonotype comes from a man between 18 and 29 years old in good health and CMV-seronegative. This chain links TRBV18 with TRBJ2-1; 16 bases line up with TRBD2. This CDR3 is CASSSPGLAGGTSNEQFF. As DNA, the CDR3 is TGTGCCAGCTCATCTCCGGGACTAGCGGGAGGGACTTCCAATGAGCAGTTCTTC. The full variable domain, in which reference TRBV18 and TRBJ2-1 provide the parts outside the CDR3, is NAGVMQNPRHLVRRRGQEARLRCSPMKGHSHVYWYRQLPEEGLKFMVYLQKENIIDESGMPKERFSAEFPKEGPSILRIQQVVRGDSAAYFCASSSPGLAGGTSNEQFFGPGTRLTVL.